This T cell receptor beta chain was recovered during a study of T cells after yellow fever vaccination. TCRdb ran MiXCR on the 5' RACE reads and lists one entry per CDR3 protein. The table lists 350,000 to 550,000 distinct CDR3 sequences, 15% to 20% of them singletons. This clonotype occurred many times. The CDR3 has 15 amino acids. CDR1 is MNHNY, CDR2 SVGAGI, per germline (reference sequence). The V and J ends lost 0 bases and 0 bases respectively, with 7 bases between them. The clonotype originates from a man between 18 and 35 years old who received the YFV17D yellow fever vaccine. The chain is built from TRBV6-6 and TRBJ2-3; D is perhaps TRBD1 (5 bases). The sample here was PBMCs, taken before the yellow fever booster vaccination. DNA for the CDR3: TGTGCCAGCAGTTACTCGTCAGGGAGCACAGATACGCAGTATTTT. Protein product: CASSYSSGSTDTQYF.